The 25 T cell receptor beta chains in this list originate from one sample, sequenced in a study of cytomegalovirus exposure and HLA in healthy donors. This PCR relied on a set of 60 Vbeta primers and 13 Jbeta primers. Generated by immunoSEQ multiplex PCR, the TCRdb table keeps only in-frame clones and is missing some. The sample includes about 180,000 clones, approximately 80% of them seen just once. Sequencing was done on a sample of PBMCs. The receptors originated from a girl between 10 and 17 years old in good health and CMV-seropositive.

There are a few counts of this clone. J is TRBJ1-5 and V is TRBV7-2, with 7 bases identical to TRBD1. Germline V gene sequence: CDR1 SGHTA, CDR2 FQGNSA. CDR3 length: 15 amino acids. V lost 1 base and J lost 2; bases outside the gene matches: 2. In nucleotides, the CDR3 is TGTGCCAGCAGCTTAGTAGGACAGGGCAATCAGCCCCAGCATTTT. It codes for CASSLVGQGNQPQHF.

This CDR3 is CASSQDGGLAHEQYF. The CDR3 DNA is TGTGCCAGCAGCCAAGACGGGGGACTAGCCCACGAGCAGTACTTC. This sequence joins TRBV14 and TRBJ2-7; 9 positions agree with TRBD2. J gave up 5 bases and V 0 bases, and 5 bases lay outside the gene matches. CDR1 and CDR2 from the germline V gene are SGHDN and FVKESK. The CDR3 extends over 15 amino acids.

In this sample, this clone turned up once. The chain recombines TRBV29-1 with TRBJ2-5; 10 bases are shared with TRBD1. The trim removed 2 bases at V and 3 bases at J, leaving 6 bases unmatched. Germline-derived CDR1 and CDR2 are SQVTM and ANQGSEA. The CDR3 is made up of 15 amino acids. CDR3 sequence reads: CSVELGTGAKETQYF. The CDR3 DNA sequence: TGCAGCGTTGAATTAGGGACAGGGGCGAAAGAGACCCAGTACTTC.

The chain joins TRBV6-5 to TRBJ1-2; TRBD1 is a possible D gene (6 bases). V dropped 8 bases and J dropped 4 bases, with 14 bases sitting between them. The CDR3 covers 13 residues. In germline, CDR1 is MNHEY, CDR2 SVGAGI. The CDR3 DNA reads TGTGCCAGCGGGAGGGGGGTGGCCTATGGCTACACCTTC. Protein sequence: CASGRGVAYGYTF.

The gene calls are TRBV14 and TRBJ2-7, with 12 positions matching TRBD2. Germline assignment: CDR1 SGHDN and CDR2 FVKESK. Trimming took 2 bases from V and 6 from J; bases not matched to a gene: 5. The CDR3 runs to 15 residues. The chain's CDR3 is CASSQIGLAGTEQYF. In DNA form, the CDR3 reads TGTGCCAGCAGCCAAATAGGACTAGCGGGAACCGAGCAGTACTTC.

The chain joins TRBV20-1 to TRBJ2-4; no clear D. The germline CDR1 and CDR2 sequences are DFQATT and SNEGSKA (reference sequence). This CDR3 is built from 10 residues. The V gene lost 6 bases and the J gene lost 8 bases, with 8 bases spanning the gap. The CDR3 coding sequence is TGCAGTGCCCTCTCCGACATTCAGTACTTC. It yields the protein CSALSDIQYF.

This clone was observed a handful of times. The V and J genes are TRBV5-1 and TRBJ2-3; no clear D. The CDR3 totals 12 residues. Deletions cut 1 base from V and 4 bases from J, with 4 bases between. Germline V gene sequence: CDR1 SGHRS, CDR2 YFSETQ. CDR3 DNA: TGCGCCAGCAGCTTGCTAGCAGATACGCAGTATTTT. It specifies CASSLLADTQYF.

This rearrangement joins TRBV19 to TRBJ1-2, with D tentatively TRBD1 (5 bases). V was pared by 1 base and J by 7 bases, with 16 bases between. This CDR3 spans 15 amino acids. Germline lookup yields CDR1 LNHDA and CDR2 SQIVND (reference sequence). The CDR3 coding sequence is TGTGCCAGTAGTATAGCTCCAGGGTCTTATGGTGGCTACACCTTC. Its protein is CASSIAPGSYGGYTF.

The rearrangement uses TRBV25-1 and TRBJ1-3; no definite D call. V dropped 7 bases and J dropped 0 bases, with 7 bases sitting between them. Germline loops: CDR1 MGHDK, CDR2 SYGVNS. This CDR3 has 13 residues. The CDR3 DNA sequence: TGTGCCAGCACTTTCTACTCTGGAAACACCATATATTTT. It translates to CASTFYSGNTIYF.

The chain couples TRBV27 to TRBJ1-1, with a tentative D call TRBD1 (6 bases). Per the germline V gene, CDR1 is MNHEY and CDR2 is SMNVEV (reference sequence). Trimming cost V 5 bases and J 4 bases, with 11 bases left between them. The CDR3 totals 13 residues. As DNA, the CDR3 is TGTGCCAGCAGTCGGACAGTCCTCACTGAAGCTTTCTTT. Its protein product is CASSRTVLTEAFF.

This clone was observed once. This sequence joins TRBV4-2 and TRBJ2-2; no clear D. Germline assignment: CDR1 LGHNA and CDR2 YNFKEQ. Trimming took off 0 bases at V and 6 bases at J, with 14 bases between the two ends. There are 16 residues in the CDR3. In DNA, the CDR3 is TGTGCCAGCAGCCAAGATGGTTTCAGGTACGCCGGGGAGCTGTTTTTT. The encoded protein is CASSQDGFRYAGELFF.

The rearrangement uses TRBV7-9 and TRBJ1-1; D gene unclear. Trimming removed 5 bases from V and 2 bases from J, with 6 bases in between. The length of the CDR3 is 12 residues. Germline V lookup: CDR1 SEHNR, CDR2 FQNEAQ (reference sequence). CDR3 in amino acids: CASSLTNTEAFF. CDR3 sequence (DNA): TGTGCCAGCAGCCTCACTAACACTGAAGCTTTCTTT.

The V call is TRBV6-4, the J call TRBJ1-2; a weak D match, TRBD1 (6 bases). The germline CDR1 and CDR2 sequences are MRHNA and SNTAGT. The CDR3 consists of 15 residues. V lost 1 base, J lost 2 bases, and 11 bases lay in between. The CDR3 region is CASSDYAGANYGYTF. CDR3 DNA sequence: TGTGCCAGCAGTGACTACGCGGGGGCAAACTATGGCTACACCTTC.

This chain uses TRBV7-9 with TRBJ1-1; D remains ambiguous. CDR3 length: 16 amino acids. Looked up from germline, CDR1 is SEHNR and CDR2 is FQNEAQ (reference sequence). Trimming left V 2 bases short and J 2 bases short, with 15 bases between. The CDR3 sequence is CASSLRSLEGNTEAFF. CDR3 DNA sequence: TGTGCCAGCAGCTTAAGGAGCCTTGAGGGTAACACTGAAGCTTTCTTT.

This clone was found a few times. V is TRBV11-2 and J is TRBJ2-7; TRBD2 might be the D (5 bases). The CDR3 is 15 residues long. The germline gives CDR1 SGHAT, CDR2 FQNNGV. Trimming left V 5 bases short and J 0 bases short, with 14 bases between. CDR3 nucleotides: TGTGCCAGCAGCCCTGAGGACTTCACCTCCTACGAGCAGTACTTC. Translating it yields CASSPEDFTSYEQYF.

The J gene is TRBJ2-1, the V gene TRBV30; 10 bases are a match to TRBD2. The V gene's germline CDR1 is GTSNPN and CDR2 SVGIG (reference sequence). Losses at the gene ends were 4 bases for V and 9 bases for J; bases not matched to a gene: 3. The length of the CDR3 is 12 residues. The CDR3 loop reads CAWNLAGVEQFF. The DNA of the CDR3 is TGTGCCTGGAATCTAGCGGGAGTTGAGCAGTTCTTC.

The chain joins TRBV11-3 to TRBJ2-1, with 11 bases lining up with TRBD2. Germline CDR1 is SGHNT and CDR2 is YENEEA. The junction had 11 bases not matched to a gene; V was cut back by 1 base and J by 6 bases. The length of the CDR3 is 18 residues. CDR3 DNA: TGTGCCAGCAGCTTAGGTTTGTTTGGGACTAGCGGATCCAATGAGCAGTTCTTC. Translating gives CASSLGLFGTSGSNEQFF.

The chain is built from TRBV27 and TRBJ2-2; no clear D. Looked up from germline, CDR1 is MNHEY and CDR2 is SMNVEV (reference sequence). The CDR3 sequence is 15 residues long. Trimming pared 3 bases from V and 4 bases from J, leaving 12 bases between. The CDR3 DNA sequence: TGTGCCAGCAGTTTGGGCTACCCGCGCACCGGGGAGCTGTTTTTT. This codes for CASSLGYPRTGELFF.

This clone has just a few counts. The J gene is TRBJ2-3, the V gene TRBV4-3, with D uncertain. The germline V gene encodes CDR1 LGHNA and CDR2 YSLEER. The CDR3 is made up of 16 amino acids. The V end was cut by 1 base, the J end by 0 bases, with 11 bases between. The CDR3, as DNA: TGCGCCAGCAGCCAAGGAGACGGGTCTAGCACAGATACGCAGTATTTT. Its translation is CASSQGDGSSTDTQYF.

This rearrangement joins TRBV6-5 to TRBJ2-1; TRBD2 matches at 7 bases. Per germline, CDR1 MNHEY and CDR2 SVGAGI. This CDR3 is 15 amino acids long. Trimming removed 4 bases from V and 4 bases from J; junction bases left unmatched: 7. The CDR3 sequence: CASSLDSGSYNEQFF. In DNA, the CDR3 is TGTGCCAGCAGTTTAGATAGCGGGTCTTACAATGAGCAGTTCTTC.

The chain employs TRBV30 and TRBJ1-5, with a possible D match to TRBD1 (6 bases). Germline values: CDR1 GTSNPN, CDR2 SVGIG (reference sequence). Trimming cost V 5 bases and J 2 bases, with 13 bases left between them. The CDR3 is 14 residues long. The CDR3 region has the DNA TGTGCCTGGTCACAGGGTAGGGGCAATCAGCCCCAGCATTTT. It yields the protein CAWSQGRGNQPQHF.

The chain recombines TRBV7-2 with TRBJ2-1, with a possible D match to TRBD2 (5 bases). The CDR3 is made up of 18 amino acids. Trimming removed 2 bases at V and 0 bases at J, with 17 bases between. The germline gives CDR1 SGHTA, CDR2 FQGNSA. The CDR3 sequence: CASSLYFGRASSYNEQFF. DNA of the CDR3: TGTGCCAGCAGCTTATATTTCGGGCGGGCGAGCTCCTACAATGAGCAGTTCTTC. Supplemented by reference TRBV7-2 and TRBJ2-1, the full variable domain reads GAGVSQSPSNKVTEKGKDVELRCDPISGHTALYWYRQSLGQGLEFLIYFQGNSAPDKSGLPSDRFSAERTGGSVSTLTIQRTQQEDSAVYLCASSLYFGRASSYNEQFFGPGTRLTVL.

The chain couples TRBV14 to TRBJ2-3; D call uncertain. The V gene lost 4 bases and the J gene lost 1 base, with 6 bases spanning the gap. Germline V gene lookup returns CDR1 SGHDN and CDR2 FVKESK. This CDR3 comprises 13 residues. The CDR3 loop reads CASSLIGTDTQYF. CDR3 nucleotides: TGTGCCAGCAGCCTAATAGGCACAGATACGCAGTATTTT.

The rearrangement uses TRBV11-2 and TRBJ1-1; TRBD1 matches 11 bases. The CDR3 is 17 residues long. V trimming: 7 bases; J trimming: 3 bases; junction bases outside the gene matches: 13. The germline gives CDR1 SGHAT, CDR2 FQNNGV. CDR3 sequence (DNA): TGTGCCAGCACCATAGGGCGGGACAGGGGGTTGTACACTGAAGCTTTCTTT. It translates to CASTIGRDRGLYTEAFF.

This clone was found once. This sequence joins TRBV5-4 and TRBJ2-7; 7 bases align to TRBD1. V dropped 4 bases and J dropped 3; count of bases not matched to a gene: 7. Germline CDR1 SGHNT, CDR2 YYREEE (reference sequence). CDR3 length: 14 amino acids. In nucleotides, the CDR3 is TGTGCCAGCAGCCGGGGACAGAGGAACTACGAGCAGTACTTC. Residues: CASSRGQRNYEQYF.